This T cell receptor beta chain was obtained from a study of blood T cell repertoires in COVID-19. In the study overall: The origin of the acute and convalescent COVID-19 samples was the United States, Italy and Spain. Sources were T cells, B-cell-depleted T cells, or PBMCs; the material itself was cDNA or gDNA.

CDR3 size: 17 residues. Trimming left V 3 bases short and J 6 bases short, with 23 bases between. Germline CDR1 and CDR2: DFQATT and SNEGSKA (reference sequence). In the original analysis: Researchers report that nucleated cell counts were estimated from reference gene primer amplification. Sequencing was performed with immunoSEQ multiplex PCR; in TCRdb, only in-frame clones are kept and a portion is missing. The V and J calls and clone size come from that table; D and trimming were worked out from the DNA. The top ten hold 7% to 8% of the sample, which has about 87,000 clones, approximately 87% seen once.

Material for sequencing was peripheral blood. This sequence originates from a human donor with acute or convalescent COVID-19. The donor label of this sample is uncertain. The chain is built from TRBV20-1 and TRBJ1-4, with D unclear. This chain's CDR3 is CSASPRRTPKRHEKLFF. For the CDR3, the DNA is TGCAGTGCTAGTCCCCGCAGGACTCCAAAGCGGCATGAAAAACTGTTTTTT.